The 12 T cell receptor beta chains given below trace back to one sample, sequenced in a study of cytomegalovirus exposure and HLA in healthy donors. 13 Jbeta primers and 60 Vbeta primers were used for the PCR. The table came from immunoSEQ multiplex PCR; TCRdb's copy has only in-frame clones and leaves some out. The sample has about 150,000 clones, approximately 80% seen once. Sequencing was performed on PBMCs. The receptors come from a woman aged 40 to 49 in good health and CMV-seropositive.

The rearrangement links TRBV11-1 to TRBJ2-7, with 9 bases matching TRBD2. The CDR3 consists of 15 residues. Germline assignment: CDR1 SGHAT and CDR2 FQDESV (reference sequence). V lost 4 bases to trimming and J lost 0 bases; unmatched junction nucleotides: 4. The DNA of the CDR3 is TGTGCCAGCAGCTCCTATAGCGGGAGCTCCTACGAGCAGTACTTC. Translation gives CASSSYSGSSYEQYF. The variable domain in full, completed from reference TRBV11-1 and TRBJ2-7, reads EAEVAQSPRYKITEKSQAVAFWCDPISGHATLYWYRQILGQGPELLVQFQDESVVDDSQLPKDRFSAERLKGVDSTLKIQPAELGDSAMYLCASSSYSGSSYEQYFGPGTRLTVT.

Only a few counts were recorded for this clone. The chain recombines TRBV11-2 with TRBJ1-6, with D tentatively TRBD1 (5 bases). V lost 1 base and J 10 bases, leaving 11 bases between the germline ends. This CDR3 is built from 14 residues. CDR1 is SGHAT, CDR2 FQNNGV, per germline. The CDR3 spells CASSLAGILSPLHF. The CDR3 DNA sequence: TGTGCCAGCAGCTTAGCAGGGATCCTATCACCCCTCCACTTT.

V and J are TRBV7-9 and TRBJ1-1; D gene uncertain. Trimming stripped 4 bases from V and 5 bases from J, with 17 bases between. Germline V gene data show CDR1 as SEHNR and CDR2 as FQNEAQ (reference sequence). The CDR3 sequence is 15 residues long. CDR3 in amino acids: CASSSTPPQMTEAFF. CDR3 DNA: TGTGCCAGCAGCTCAACCCCCCCCCAGATGACTGAAGCTTTCTTT. Using reference TRBV7-9 and TRBJ1-1 for the parts outside the CDR3, the full variable domain is DTGVSQNPRHKITKRGQNVTFRCDPISEHNRLYWYRQTLGQGPEFLTYFQNEAQLEKSRLLSDRFSAERPKGSFSTLEIQRTEQGDSAMYLCASSSTPPQMTEAFFGQGTRLTVV.

The J gene is TRBJ2-1, the V gene TRBV18; 9 bases line up with TRBD2. The CDR3 length is 16 residues. The germline V gene encodes CDR1 KGHSH and CDR2 LQKENI. The V and J ends lost 6 bases and 6 bases, in that order; junction bases with no gene match: 12. CDR3 residues: CASSPFAGTSTNEQFF. The CDR3 nucleotides read TGTGCCAGCTCTCCATTCGCCGGGACTAGCACCAATGAGCAGTTCTTC.

The chain uses TRBV6-6 and TRBJ2-1, with 8 bases fitting TRBD2. Germline V gives CDR1 MNHNY, CDR2 SVGAGI (reference sequence). The V gene end was trimmed by 6 bases and the J gene end by 15 bases; junction bases not matched to a gene: 16. This CDR3 region has 14 residues. The CDR3 DNA reads TGTGCCAGCAGCCAGACAGGCGCCGGGACTAGGACGTTCTTC. It is translated as CASSQTGAGTRTFF.

A single count supports this clone. This chain uses TRBV7-6 with TRBJ2-5; a possible D gene is TRBD1 (8 bases). CDR1 is SGHVS and CDR2 is FNYEAQ in the germline V gene. This CDR3 contains 14 residues. V was trimmed by 3 bases and J by 5 bases, leaving 13 bases between them. The CDR3 DNA is TGTGCCAGCAGCTTTACAGGGGGAGGGGAGACCCAGTACTTC. Residues: CASSFTGGGETQYF.

This chain uses TRBV5-1 with TRBJ2-1; possible D gene TRBD1, 5 bases. Germline V lookup: CDR1 SGHRS, CDR2 YFSETQ. The ends were cut back, 0 bases at V and 6 bases at J, with 19 bases in the middle. This CDR3 contains 17 residues. The CDR3 coding sequence is TGCGCCAGCAGCTTGGGGTGGGGCCAAGCAATCGTCAATGAGCAGTTCTTC. Amino acids: CASSLGWGQAIVNEQFF. The variable domain in full, completed from reference TRBV5-1 and TRBJ2-1, reads KAGVTQTPRYLIKTRGQQVTLSCSPISGHRSVSWYQQTPGQGLQFLFEYFSETQRNKGNFPGRFSGRQFSNSRSEMNVSTLELGDSALYLCASSLGWGQAIVNEQFFGPGTRLTVL.

A single count supports this clone. This chain connects TRBV5-8 to TRBJ2-7; no clear D. Germline assignment: CDR1 SGHTS and CDR2 YDEGEE. The length of the CDR3 is 14 residues. The germline V and J ends were trimmed by 1 base and 7 bases, with 15 bases remaining between them. The CDR3 coding sequence is TGTGCCAGCAGCTTGCTGATTTCGGTTCTTGAGCAGTACTTC. Amino acid sequence: CASSLLISVLEQYF.

This clone came up once. This chain links TRBV6-1 with TRBJ2-7; the match to TRBD1 covers 8 bases. Germline assignment: CDR1 MNHNS and CDR2 SASEGT. The CDR3 sequence is 15 residues long. With V trimmed by 3 bases and J by 7 bases, 11 bases remained unmatched. The CDR3 is CASSEWTGPTGEQYF. The CDR3 nucleotides are TGTGCCAGCAGTGAGTGGACAGGGCCCACGGGGGAGCAGTACTTC.

This sequence joins TRBV27 and TRBJ2-7; 8 bases agree with TRBD1. Germline CDR1 is MNHEY and CDR2 is SMNVEV (reference sequence). The CDR3 runs to 15 residues. Trimming cost V 2 bases and J 0 bases; bases outside gene matches: 3. The CDR3 loop reads CASSLEGQASYEQYF. CDR3 DNA: TGTGCCAGCAGTTTAGAGGGACAGGCCTCCTACGAGCAGTACTTC.

The gene calls are TRBV18 and TRBJ1-1, with 7 bases identical to TRBD1. V was pared by 2 bases and J by 1 base, with 7 bases of the junction left unmatched. The CDR3 covers 16 residues. Germline V gives CDR1 KGHSH, CDR2 LQKENI. For the CDR3, the DNA is TGTGCCAGCTCACCAACTAGGGACAGAAGGAACACTGAAGCTTTCTTT. It is translated as CASSPTRDRRNTEAFF.

The V gene is TRBV10-3, the J gene TRBJ2-7, with TRBD2 identical over 10 bases. Looked up from germline, CDR1 is ENHRY and CDR2 is SYGVKD. The CDR3 contains 15 residues. The ends lost 3 bases at V and 0 bases at J; junction bases unmatched: 2. The CDR3 sequence: CAISDGLAASYEQYF. The CDR3 DNA follows: TGTGCCATCAGTGACGGACTAGCGGCCTCCTACGAGCAGTACTTC.